One and the same sample provided the 7 T cell receptor beta chains below, sequenced in a study of identical twins. A single record per CDR3 protein comes from TCRdb applying MiXCR to the 5' RACE reads. Among about 530,000 distinct CDR3 sequences listed, approximately 20% were seen once. These data are also associated with another study on yellow fever vaccine responses in identical twins.

The material sequenced was CD4+ T cells sorted from blood. These receptors were obtained from a woman younger than 30 in good health.

This chain links TRBV29-1 with TRBJ2-1, with 12 bases that match TRBD2. Trimming at V came to 6 bases and at J to 9 bases, leaving 3 bases not matched to a gene. The CDR3 extends over 12 amino acids. CDR1 and CDR2 (germline): SQVTM, ANQGSEA. In nucleotides, the CDR3 is TGCAGCGTCGGACTAGCGGGACTTGAGCAGTTCTTC. Encoded protein: CSVGLAGLEQFF.

This clonotype showed up just a few times. The chain has TRBV5-1 and TRBJ1-2; D is unclear. The V gene lost 3 bases and the J gene lost 3 bases, with 15 bases spanning the gap. This CDR3 region has 15 residues. CDR1 is SGHRS and CDR2 is YFSETQ in the germline V gene. The CDR3 DNA is TGCGCCAGCAGCTGGATTGCGGGGTCTGACTATGGCTACACCTTC. Residues: CASSWIAGSDYGYTF.

This clonotype has just a few counts. The chain is built from TRBV7-2 and TRBJ2-3; D might be TRBD2 (5 bases). Between the trimmed V and J ends, which lost 1 base and 0 bases, there was a span of 11 bases. The CDR3 is 16 residues long. Per germline, CDR1 SGHTA and CDR2 FQGNSA. The CDR3 nucleotides are TGTGCCAGCAGCTTAGTAGCTAGCCCTAGCACAGATACGCAGTATTTT. As protein: CASSLVASPSTDTQYF.

This clonotype turned up a few times. The rearrangement joins TRBV5-1 to TRBJ2-1, with 8 bases fitting TRBD2. The V and J ends lost 0 bases and 4 bases, in that order; junction bases with no gene match: 6. The CDR3 is made up of 16 amino acids. CDR1 and CDR2 (germline): SGHRS, YFSETQ. The CDR3 sequence: CASSLATSAPYNEQFF. Written as DNA, the CDR3 is TGCGCCAGCAGCTTGGCGACTAGCGCCCCATACAATGAGCAGTTCTTC.

The chain is built from TRBV5-6 and TRBJ1-1; D gene uncertain. Trimming removed 0 bases at V and 3 bases at J, with 3 bases between. The germline V gene encodes CDR1 SGHDT and CDR2 YYEEEE. The CDR3 extends over 12 amino acids. CDR3: CASSLAYTEAFF. In DNA form, the CDR3 reads TGTGCCAGCAGCTTGGCGTACACTGAAGCTTTCTTT.

This clonotype was picked up a small number of times. The gene calls are TRBV11-2 and TRBJ1-1; D unclear. There are 14 residues in the CDR3. Trimming took off 1 base at V and 4 bases at J, with 10 bases between the two ends. Germline V CDR1 and CDR2: SGHAT, FQNNGV. The CDR3 sequence: CASSLVEGGTEAFF. CDR3 DNA: TGTGCCAGCAGCTTAGTGGAGGGAGGCACTGAAGCTTTCTTT.

This sequence joins TRBV12-3 or TRBV12-4 and TRBJ2-1, with D possibly TRBD1 on 6 matching bases. CDR3 length equals 14 residues. Trimming stripped 5 bases from V and 2 bases from J, with 10 bases between. CDR3 sequence reads: CASSQNRAYNEQFF. CDR3 bases: TGTGCCAGCAGTCAAAACAGGGCCTACAATGAGCAGTTCTTC.